Sequencing of this T cell receptor (beta chain) was carried out in a study of T-cell memory formation after mild COVID-19. The sample holds a few counts of this clonotype. Its cognate antigen is unknown. TCR alpha and TCR beta cDNA libraries with sample barcodes and UMIs came from 5'RACE using constant-segment primers. TCRdb passed the 5' RACE reads through MiXCR, listing each CDR3 protein once. The repertoire includes hundreds of thousands of distinct CDR3 sequences, about 20% of them detected once, and approximately 8.4% sits in the top ten. The CDR3 sequence is 15 residues long. Germline V gene lookup returns CDR1 LGHNA and CDR2 YNFKEQ. V lost 0 bases and J lost 2, with 11 bases in between. Study-level points and caveats: Clones contracting day 15 to 85 were balanced CD4/CD8; later expanders leaned CD4+. Clones which contracted sat mainly in CM and EM if CD4+, and in EMRA if CD8+.

What was sequenced was PBMCs or a T cell subset sorted from them (not recorded which). The receptor was derived from an adult woman who had mild COVID-19 (a few samples of this study predate the infection). Cell type and time point are not known. The rearrangement uses TRBV4-2 and TRBJ2-7, with D tentatively TRBD1 (6 bases). CDR3 nucleotide sequence: TGTGCCAGCAGCCAAGAACAGGGCTCCGCCTACGAGCAGTACTTC. Amino acid sequence: CASSQEQGSAYEQYF.